The sample holds many counts of the clone carrying this T cell receptor (beta chain). What it binds is unknown. The study, taken as a whole, reports: The larger cohort examined one V-J beta rearrangement, not whole repertoires.

This CDR3 is 14 amino acids long. Germline V gene data show CDR1 as SGHAT and CDR2 as FQNNGV. The junction had 2 bases not matched to a gene; V was cut back by 1 base and J by 2 bases. Naive CD4+ T cells were purified with Tregs depleted by CD25. Constant-region reverse primers amplified full-length variable regions, followed by semi-nested Nested Universal Primer A PCR. TCRdb independently ran MiXCR on the 5' RACE reads; one entry per CDR3 protein. There are tens of thousands of distinct CDR3 sequences in the sample; approximately 24% occur only once, and 3.2% lies in the top ten. The chain couples TRBV11-2 to TRBJ2-7, with 7 bases that match TRBD2. This TCR was sampled from a female donor with breast cancer. Sequencing used tumor-infiltrating naive CD4+ T cells sorted from the breast tumor. Subset in this sample: naive CD4+ T cells, CD4+CD45RA+CD25-. The CDR3 DNA reads TGTGCCAGCAGCTTAGGGCTAGCGGCCTACGAGCAGTACTTC. Residues: CASSLGLAAYEQYF.